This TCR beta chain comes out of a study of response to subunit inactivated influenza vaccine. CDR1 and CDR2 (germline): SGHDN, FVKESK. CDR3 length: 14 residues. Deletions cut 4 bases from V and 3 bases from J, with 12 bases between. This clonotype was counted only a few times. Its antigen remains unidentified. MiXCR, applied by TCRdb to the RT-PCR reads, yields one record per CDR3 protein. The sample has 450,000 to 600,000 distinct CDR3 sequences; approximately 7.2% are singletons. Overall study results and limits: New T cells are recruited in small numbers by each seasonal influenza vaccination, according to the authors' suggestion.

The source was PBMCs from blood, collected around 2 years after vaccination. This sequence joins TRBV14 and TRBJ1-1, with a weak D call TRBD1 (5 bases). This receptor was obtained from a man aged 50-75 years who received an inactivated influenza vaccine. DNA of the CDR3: TGTGCCAGCAGCCCTCAGGGTTTTGACACTGAAGCTTTCTTT. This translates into CASSPQGFDTEAFF.